These 17 T cell receptor beta chains share one sample of origin, sequenced in a study of OX40 agonist ivuxolimab in advanced cancers. Libraries were prepared by immunoSEQ multiplex PCR; TCRdb keeps only in-frame clonotypes and omits some of them. The sample has over 80,000 clones, roughly nine tenths seen once; the top ten hold 0.8% to 0.9%. Sequences were derived from CD4+ or CD8+ T cells sorted from blood, sampled in a trial of the OX40 agonist ivuxolimab. The source of these receptors is an adult with an advanced solid tumor such as melanoma, head and neck, liver or kidney cancer.

The chain has TRBV7-6 and TRBJ2-2; 7 bases agree with TRBD1. V trimming: 2 bases; J trimming: 2 bases; junction bases outside the gene matches: 5. CDR1 is SGHVS, CDR2 FNYEAQ, per germline. The CDR3 is 16 amino acids. CDR3: CASSLRTGQNTGELFF. The CDR3 DNA sequence: TGTGCCAGCAGCTTACGGACAGGCCAAAACACCGGGGAGCTGTTTTTT.

The rearrangement joins TRBV10-3 to TRBJ2-7, with D uncertain. Per germline, CDR1 ENHRY and CDR2 SYGVKD. There are 13 residues in the CDR3. Trimming pared 11 bases from V and 5 bases from J, leaving 19 bases between. In DNA form, the CDR3 reads TGTGCCTCTCGGGCCACTTCCATCCACGAGCAGTACGTC. This codes for CASRATSIHEQYV.

This clone showed up just once. V is TRBV2 and J is TRBJ2-1; D ambiguous. The CDR3 is 14 amino acids. Germline values: CDR1 SNHLY, CDR2 FYNNEI. The V end was cut by 7 bases, the J end by 5 bases, with 15 bases between. CDR3 residues: CASKKGRNNNEQFF. The DNA for the CDR3 is TGTGCCAGCAAGAAGGGCCGGAATAACAATGAGCAGTTCTTC.

This sequence joins TRBV6-1 and TRBJ1-2; no firm D call. The germline CDR1 and CDR2 sequences are MNHNS and SASEGT. This CDR3 region has 13 residues. V lost 3 bases and J 0 bases, leaving 5 bases between the germline ends. The CDR3 DNA reads TGTGCCAGCAGTGAGCCGGCTAACTATGGCTACACCTTC. This translates into CASSEPANYGYTF.

This clone was counted once. This chain links TRBV28 with TRBJ1-2; D is perhaps TRBD1 (5 bases). Germline CDR1 reads MDHEN; CDR2 reads SYDVKM. The germline V and J ends were trimmed by 3 bases and 3 bases, with 8 bases remaining between them. The CDR3 is 13 amino acids. This CDR3 reads CASSFPGYYGYTF. As DNA, the CDR3 is TGTGCCAGCAGTTTTCCAGGGTACTATGGCTACACCTTC.

The chain uses TRBV5-1 and TRBJ1-1, with a tentative D call TRBD1 (6 bases). CDR3 size: 14 residues. The germline CDR1 and CDR2 sequences are SGHRS and YFSETQ. V lost 7 bases, J lost 4 bases, and 17 bases lay in between. The chain's CDR3 is CASHFSTGSTEAFF. CDR3 nucleotide sequence: TGCGCCAGCCACTTCTCAACAGGGAGCACTGAAGCTTTCTTT.

The chain uses TRBV30 and TRBJ2-1, with D possibly TRBD2 on 7 matching bases. Germline CDR1 is GTSNPN and CDR2 is SVGIG (reference sequence). V shed 2 bases and J shed 0 bases, with 11 bases lying between them. CDR3 size: 15 residues. CDR3 DNA: TGTGCCTGGAGTTTGGGAGGGGGCTCCTACAATGAGCAGTTCTTC. The encoded protein is CAWSLGGGSYNEQFF.

The rearrangement uses TRBV11-2 and TRBJ2-7, with 9 bases identical to TRBD1. V dropped 2 bases and J dropped 7; count of bases not matched to a gene: 9. This CDR3 is 15 amino acids long. Germline V gene sequence: CDR1 SGHAT, CDR2 FQNNGV. For the CDR3, the DNA is TGTGCCAGCAGCTTACCCGGACAGGGGTGGCGAGAGCAGTACTTC. Its protein is CASSLPGQGWREQYF. The entire variable domain, with the rest obtained from reference TRBV11-2 and TRBJ2-7, is as follows: EAGVAQSPRYKIIEKRQSVAFWCNPISGHATLYWYQQILGQGPKLLIQFQNNGVVDDSQLPKDRFSAERLKGVDSTLKIQPAKLEDSAVYLCASSLPGQGWREQYFGPGTRLTVT.

The chain has TRBV30 and TRBJ1-6, with D hard to call. With 0 bases removed from V and 11 bases from J, the gap between germline ends came to 11 bases. The CDR3 covers 13 residues. In germline, CDR1 is GTSNPN, CDR2 SVGIG (reference sequence). The CDR3 loop reads CAWSVTTATPLHF. CDR3 nucleotide sequence: TGTGCCTGGAGTGTAACGACCGCAACACCCCTCCACTTT.

The chain joins TRBV6-1 to TRBJ1-1, with a tentative D call TRBD1 (6 bases). CDR1 and CDR2 (germline): MNHNS, SASEGT. The CDR3 has 13 residues. Trimming removed 6 bases from V and 1 base from J, with 9 bases in between. The CDR3 bases are TGTGCCAGCAGCCAACAGGGGAACACTGAAGCTTTCTTT. The encoded protein is CASSQQGNTEAFF.

The gene calls are TRBV28 and TRBJ1-5, with D tentatively TRBD1 (5 bases). CDR3 length: 12 residues. V lost 8 bases and J lost 6, with 11 bases in between. CDR1 and CDR2 (germline): MDHEN, SYDVKM. CDR3 loop: CASQGNGQPQHF. As DNA, the CDR3 is TGTGCCAGCCAGGGTAACGGTCAGCCCCAGCATTTT.

The chain uses TRBV29-1 and TRBJ2-3, with TRBD2 matching over 13 bases. Unmatched junction bases numbered 2, after V lost 7 bases and J lost 1 base. The CDR3 sequence is 14 residues long. Looked up from germline, CDR1 is SQVTM and CDR2 is ANQGSEA. The CDR3 loop reads CSAGLAGGTDTQYF. For the CDR3, the DNA is TGCAGCGCCGGACTAGCGGGGGGCACAGATACGCAGTATTTT.

The chain joins TRBV7-9 to TRBJ1-1; D is uncertain. CDR1 and CDR2 from the germline V gene are SEHNR and FQNEAQ (reference sequence). The CDR3 sequence is 14 residues long. V was pared by 7 bases and J by 0 bases, with 12 bases between. CDR3 nucleotide sequence: TGTGCCAGCAAAAATATGAACCTGAACACTGAAGCTTTCTTT. It yields the protein CASKNMNLNTEAFF.

The rearrangement uses TRBV6-1 and TRBJ2-2, with 8 bases lining up with TRBD2. Germline CDR1 is MNHNS and CDR2 is SASEGT. V lost 8 bases, J lost 3 bases, and 8 bases stayed unmatched. The CDR3 is 15 residues long. CDR3 DNA sequence: TGTGCCAGCCGGGAGGGGACGGGGGACACCGGGGAGCTGTTTTTT. It translates to CASREGTGDTGELFF.

The chain carries TRBV9 and TRBJ2-3; TRBD2 matches at 9 bases. This CDR3 contains 13 residues. The germline V gene encodes CDR1 SGDLS and CDR2 YYNGEE. Trimming cost V 3 bases and J 7 bases; bases outside gene matches: 3. In nucleotides, the CDR3 is TGTGCCAGCAGCGGGACTAGCGCGAATACGCAGTATTTT. Amino acid sequence: CASSGTSANTQYF. The variable domain in full, with the rest retrieved from reference TRBV9 and TRBJ2-3, is DSGVTQTPKHLITATGQRVTLRCSPRSGDLSVYWYQQSLDQGLQFLIQYYNGEERAKGNILERFSAQQFPDLHSELNLSSLELGDSALYFCASSGTSANTQYFGPGTRLTVL.

J is TRBJ2-5 and V is TRBV2; D is unresolved. The CDR3 consists of 10 residues. With 2 bases removed from V and 11 bases from J, the gap between germline ends came to 6 bases. Germline V gene lookup returns CDR1 SNHLY and CDR2 FYNNEI. The CDR3 region is CASSEHQQYF. DNA for the CDR3: TGTGCCAGCAGTGAACATCAGCAGTACTTC.

The CDR3 sequence is CASSLVGTGLAEETQYF. The CDR3 DNA reads as TGTGCCAGCAGCTTGGTGGGAACGGGACTAGCAGAAGAGACCCAGTACTTC. The J gene is TRBJ2-5, the V gene TRBV5-8; the match to TRBD2 covers 9 bases. Germline lookup yields CDR1 SGHTS and CDR2 YDEGEE. This CDR3 has 17 amino acids. With 0 bases clipped from V and 3 bases from J, the junction kept 9 bases outside the gene matches.